The 24 T cell receptor beta chains reported below all come from one sample, sequenced in a study of PD-1 blockade in classical Hodgkin lymphoma. Each patient's relapse followed autologous stem cell transplantation, and brentuximab vedotin exposure varied. The method was immunoSEQ multiplex PCR; TCRdb's version includes in-frame clones alone and lacks a portion of them. The sample has 12,000 to 15,000 clones, 82% seen once. This specimen was peripheral blood mononuclear cells (PBMCs), taken at baseline. These receptors were taken from a human donor with classical Hodgkin lymphoma.

V gene TRBV29-1 combines with J gene TRBJ2-2; D is possibly TRBD1 (6 bases). Trimming pared 4 bases from V and 4 bases from J, leaving 13 bases between. Looked up from germline, CDR1 is SQVTM and CDR2 is ANQGSEA. The CDR3 sequence is 14 residues long. Here the CDR3 DNA reads TGCAGCGTTGTAAGGGCAGGGGTCACCGGGGAGCTGTTTTTT. Translated, it gives CSVVRAGVTGELFF.

The V gene is TRBV6-5, the J gene TRBJ1-2, with D unresolved. Germline V lookup: CDR1 MNHEY, CDR2 SVGAGI. CDR3 length equals 15 residues. V was shortened by 2 bases and J by 3 bases, with 13 bases between the two germline ends. The chain's CDR3 is CASSYPGPSYYGYTF. The CDR3 region has the DNA TGTGCCAGCAGTTACCCTGGACCCTCCTACTATGGCTACACCTTC.

The chain employs TRBV5-4 and TRBJ2-3; the D call may be TRBD1 or TRBD2 (6 bases each). Trimming removed 2 bases at V and 5 bases at J, with 15 bases between. Germline-derived CDR1 and CDR2 are SGHNT and YYREEE (reference sequence). This CDR3 contains 15 residues. The CDR3 loop is CASSFFGGRGDTQYF. The CDR3 DNA is TGTGCCAGCAGCTTTTTCGGGGGCCGAGGAGATACGCAGTATTTT.

The chain couples TRBV27 to TRBJ1-5; TRBD1 matches 8 bases. The CDR3 has 15 residues. Germline loops: CDR1 MNHEY, CDR2 SMNVEV (reference sequence). Losses at the gene ends were 1 base for V and 5 bases for J; bases not matched to a gene: 4. Written as DNA, the CDR3 is TGTGCCAGCAGTTTATTTCTACAGGGGGATCAGCCCCAGCATTTT. It translates to CASSLFLQGDQPQHF.

This chain uses TRBV9 with TRBJ2-5; 13 nucleotides align to TRBD2. V was clipped by 3 bases and J by 5 bases; unmatched bases: 4. The germline CDR1 and CDR2 sequences are SGDLS and YYNGEE. The length of the CDR3 is 15 residues. CDR3 loop: CASSAQTSGGETQYF. The DNA for the CDR3 is TGTGCCAGCAGCGCCCAGACTAGCGGGGGGGAGACCCAGTACTTC.

The chain couples TRBV5-1 to TRBJ2-3; 8 bases are shared with TRBD1. The V segment lost 4 bases and the J segment 2 bases; nucleotides outside the gene matches: 9. CDR1 and CDR2 from the germline V gene are SGHRS and YFSETQ. The CDR3 consists of 16 residues. The CDR3 loop reads CASSILPTGDTDTQYF. CDR3 in DNA: TGCGCCAGCAGCATACTACCGACAGGGGACACAGATACGCAGTATTTT. The full variable domain, with the rest looked up from reference TRBV5-1 and TRBJ2-3, is KAGVTQTPRYLIKTRGQQVTLSCSPISGHRSVSWYQQTPGQGLQFLFEYFSETQRNKGNFPGRFSGRQFSNSRSEMNVSTLELGDSALYLCASSILPTGDTDTQYFGPGTRLTVL.

By frequency in the sample, this clone is medium-sized. The gene calls are TRBV29-1 and TRBJ1-2; 7 nucleotides agree with TRBD1. The CDR3 runs to 12 residues. After removal of 7 bases from V and 3 bases from J, the junction contained 5 bases not matched to a gene. In germline, CDR1 is SQVTM, CDR2 ANQGSEA. The CDR3: CSGIGTDYGYTF. CDR3 nucleotides: TGCAGCGGGATCGGGACAGACTATGGCTACACCTTC.

The rearrangement links TRBV10-2 to TRBJ2-3, with D tentatively TRBD1 or TRBD2 (5 bases each). V was shortened by 7 bases and J by 0 bases, with 14 bases between the two germline ends. The length of the CDR3 is 15 residues. Germline V gene lookup returns CDR1 WSHSY and CDR2 SAAADI. The CDR3 coding sequence is TGCGCCAGCATCCCCTTATGGGGGAGCACAGATACGCAGTATTTT. Amino acids: CASIPLWGSTDTQYF.

J is TRBJ2-7 and V is TRBV11-3; TRBD1 matches at 8 bases. In germline, CDR1 is SGHNT, CDR2 YENEEA. The CDR3 covers 16 residues. The junction had 9 bases not matched to a gene; V was cut back by 2 bases and J by 3 bases. The CDR3 spells CASSLPYWDRYYEQYF. CDR3 nucleotides: TGTGCCAGCAGCTTACCTTACTGGGACAGGTACTACGAGCAGTACTTC. The whole variable domain, filled in from reference TRBV11-3 and TRBJ2-7, reads EAGVVQSPRYKIIEKKQPVAFWCNPISGHNTLYWYLQNLGQGPELLIRYENEEAVDDSQLPKDRFSAERLKGVDSTLKIQPAELGDSAVYLCASSLPYWDRYYEQYFGPGTRLTVT.

The genes are TRBV7-2 and TRBJ1-5; D may be TRBD1 (5 bases). Germline loops: CDR1 SGHTA, CDR2 FQGNSA. There are 16 residues in the CDR3. Trimming took off 2 bases at V and 2 bases at J, with 13 bases between the two ends. CDR3 protein: CASSLNAGTGNQPQHF. As DNA, the CDR3 is TGTGCCAGCAGCTTAAACGCCGGGACCGGCAATCAGCCCCAGCATTTT. Together with reference TRBV7-2 and TRBJ1-5, the CDR3 gives the full variable domain: GAGVSQSPSNKVTEKGKDVELRCDPISGHTALYWYRQSLGQGLEFLIYFQGNSAPDKSGLPSDRFSAERTGGSVSTLTIQRTQQEDSAVYLCASSLNAGTGNQPQHFGDGTRLSIL.

The rearrangement uses TRBV28 and TRBJ2-5, with 8 bases fitting TRBD2. Germline loops: CDR1 MDHEN, CDR2 SYDVKM. The CDR3 length is 15 residues. J was trimmed by 5 bases and V by 6 bases; bases with no gene match: 11. The CDR3 region is CASRLSGRAWETQYF. CDR3 in DNA: TGTGCCAGCAGGCTAAGCGGGAGAGCTTGGGAGACCCAGTACTTC.

This clone was found a few times. The chain carries TRBV6-1 and TRBJ2-5; 7 bases match TRBD2. V lost 6 bases, J lost 5 bases, and 9 bases stayed unmatched. Germline V lookup: CDR1 MNHNS, CDR2 SASEGT. The CDR3 extends over 14 amino acids. DNA for the CDR3: TGTGCCAGCAGCCTGGGGCTAGCGGATGAGACCCAGTACTTC. It yields the protein CASSLGLADETQYF.

CDR3 DNA sequence: TGTGCCAGCAGCAGTGAACAACGGGGGGATACTAATGAAAAACTGTTTTTT. Amino acids: CASSSEQRGDTNEKLFF. The chain couples TRBV28 to TRBJ1-4; D might be TRBD1 (5 bases). The CDR3 extends over 17 amino acids. V shed 6 bases and J shed 2 bases, with 19 bases lying between them. Germline CDR1 is MDHEN and CDR2 is SYDVKM.

CDR3 in amino acids: CASSLGPGTSKKTQYF. The CDR3 DNA reads as TGTGCCAGCAGTTTAGGTCCTGGGACTAGTAAAAAGACCCAGTACTTC. The rearrangement links TRBV28 to TRBJ2-5; 8 bases line up with TRBD2. Unmatched junction bases numbered 11, after V lost 2 bases and J lost 6 bases. The V gene's germline CDR1 is MDHEN and CDR2 SYDVKM. This CDR3 spans 16 amino acids.

The rearrangement uses TRBV27 and TRBJ1-4, with 7 nucleotides matching TRBD1. Germline V lookup: CDR1 MNHEY, CDR2 SMNVEV (reference sequence). The CDR3 is 14 amino acids. The junction had 6 bases not matched to a gene; V was cut back by 6 bases and J by 5 bases. The CDR3 sequence: CASSPGTVNEKLFF. The CDR3 DNA reads TGTGCCAGCAGCCCCGGGACAGTAAATGAAAAACTGTTTTTT.

V is TRBV7-2 and J is TRBJ2-3; D remains ambiguous. Trimming cost V 1 base and J 5 bases, with 7 bases left between them. The germline V gene encodes CDR1 SGHTA and CDR2 FQGNSA. CDR3 length: 13 residues. The CDR3 bases are TGTGCCAGCAGCTTAGGGTACGGAGATACGCAGTATTTT. It specifies CASSLGYGDTQYF. The full variable domain, in which reference TRBV7-2 and TRBJ2-3 provide the parts outside the CDR3, is GAGVSQSPSNKVTEKGKDVELRCDPISGHTALYWYRQSLGQGLEFLIYFQGNSAPDKSGLPSDRFSAERTGGSVSTLTIQRTQQEDSAVYLCASSLGYGDTQYFGPGTRLTVL.

The rearrangement links TRBV5-1 to TRBJ2-3; D remains ambiguous. This CDR3 is 14 amino acids long. Germline V lookup: CDR1 SGHRS, CDR2 YFSETQ. V lost 3 bases and J 1 base, leaving 9 bases between the germline ends. The CDR3 reads CASSSESGTDTQYF. CDR3 bases: TGCGCCAGCAGCTCCGAGTCAGGCACAGATACGCAGTATTTT. Full variable domain (missing parts from reference TRBV5-1 and TRBJ2-3): KAGVTQTPRYLIKTRGQQVTLSCSPISGHRSVSWYQQTPGQGLQFLFEYFSETQRNKGNFPGRFSGRQFSNSRSEMNVSTLELGDSALYLCASSSESGTDTQYFGPGTRLTVL.

J is TRBJ1-4 and V is TRBV5-1; 10 bases match TRBD1. Unmatched junction bases numbered 6, after V lost 2 bases and J lost 8 bases. The length of the CDR3 is 15 residues. Germline CDR1 reads SGHRS; CDR2 reads YFSETQ. The DNA for the CDR3 is TGCGCCAGCAGCTTCTCCGGGACAGGGGAAGAAAAACTGTTTTTT. Protein sequence: CASSFSGTGEEKLFF.

V is TRBV19 and J is TRBJ1-2; 7 nucleotides match TRBD1. CDR1 and CDR2 from the germline V gene are LNHDA and SQIVND (reference sequence). Germline trimming cut 2 bases from V and 2 bases from J; bases unmatched to any gene: 11. This CDR3 has 17 amino acids. This CDR3 is CASSIRTGVLFNYGYTF. CDR3 DNA sequence: TGTGCCAGTAGTATAAGGACAGGTGTTCTCTTCAACTATGGCTACACCTTC.

This clone was seen a few times. The chain employs TRBV21-1 and TRBJ2-7. TRBV21-1 is described as a pseudogene. This CDR3 spans 19 amino acids. The CDR3 DNA reads TGTGCCAGCTCGGTCTTACTGGGGCAGGCCCCCCCGAAGCGGTACGAGCAGTACTTC. This codes for CASSVLLGQAPPKRYEQYF.

The chain has TRBV11-1 and TRBJ1-2, with a tentative D call TRBD1 (6 bases). The CDR3 spans 16 residues. Trimming took 0 bases from V and 0 from J, leaving 11 bases between them. Germline V CDR1 and CDR2: SGHAT, FQDESV (reference sequence). In DNA, the CDR3 is TGTGCCAGCAGCTTAGCTTTGGACAGCGCTAACTATGGCTACACCTTC. Protein: CASSLALDSANYGYTF.

The gene calls are TRBV5-8 and TRBJ2-7; possibly TRBD1 or TRBD2 for D (5 bases each). CDR3 length equals 14 residues. V was cut by 4 bases and J by 3 bases, with 14 bases left in between. CDR1 SGHTS and CDR2 YDEGEE come from the germline V gene. The CDR3 loop is CASSRGVQIYEQYF. CDR3 DNA: TGTGCCAGCAGCCGAGGGGTACAGATCTACGAGCAGTACTTC.

The rearrangement uses TRBV11-1 and TRBJ1-3; no firm D call. This CDR3 region has 14 residues. Trimming took off 1 base at V and 7 bases at J, with 11 bases between the two ends. Germline-derived CDR1 and CDR2 are SGHAT and FQDESV (reference sequence). CDR3 sequence reads: CASSLGTRGNTIYF. The CDR3 DNA reads TGTGCCAGCAGCTTAGGTACCAGAGGCAACACCATATATTTT.

This clone has only a few counts. The gene calls are TRBV18 and TRBJ2-3, with no clear D. The CDR3 covers 14 residues. CDR1 is KGHSH, CDR2 LQKENI, per germline. Between the trimmed V and J ends, which lost 3 bases and 3 bases, there was a span of 10 bases. CDR3 in DNA: TGTGCCAGCTCACCGTCGGGTTTGACAGATACGCAGTATTTT. This translates into CASSPSGLTDTQYF.